This T cell receptor (beta chain) was observed in a study of blood T cell repertoires in COVID-19. This table comes from immunoSEQ multiplex PCR, and its TCRdb copy is limited to in-frame clones, with some not included. This table holds 180,000 or so clones, approximately 85% found once. Trimming at V came to 2 bases and at J to 1 base, leaving 4 bases not matched to a gene. This CDR3 has 16 residues. Looked up from germline, CDR1 is MNHNS and CDR2 is SASEGT. The V gene is TRBV6-1, the J gene TRBJ1-2; 10 nucleotides match TRBD1. This TCR derives from a human donor with active or convalescent COVID-19. The donor label of this sample is uncertain. The specimen was peripheral blood. For the CDR3, the DNA is TGTGCCAGCAGTGAACTAAGGACAGGGGGTAACTATGGCTACACCTTC. Amino acids: CASSELRTGGNYGYTF.